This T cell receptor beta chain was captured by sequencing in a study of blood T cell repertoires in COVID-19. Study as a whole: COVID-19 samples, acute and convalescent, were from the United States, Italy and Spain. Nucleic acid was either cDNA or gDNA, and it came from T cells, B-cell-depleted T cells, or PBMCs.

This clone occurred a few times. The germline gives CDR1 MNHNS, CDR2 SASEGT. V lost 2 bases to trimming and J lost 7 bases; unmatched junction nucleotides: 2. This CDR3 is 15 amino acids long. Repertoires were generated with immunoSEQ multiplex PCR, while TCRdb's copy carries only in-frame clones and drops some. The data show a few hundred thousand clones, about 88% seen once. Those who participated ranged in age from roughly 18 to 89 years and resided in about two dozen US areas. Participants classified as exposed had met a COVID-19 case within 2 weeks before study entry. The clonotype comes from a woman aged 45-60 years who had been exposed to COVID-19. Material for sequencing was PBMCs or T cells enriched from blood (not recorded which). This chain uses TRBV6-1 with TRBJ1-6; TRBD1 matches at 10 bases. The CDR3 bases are TGTGCCAGCAGTGAACGGGGACAGGGGAATTCACCCCTCCACTTT. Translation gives CASSERGQGNSPLHF.